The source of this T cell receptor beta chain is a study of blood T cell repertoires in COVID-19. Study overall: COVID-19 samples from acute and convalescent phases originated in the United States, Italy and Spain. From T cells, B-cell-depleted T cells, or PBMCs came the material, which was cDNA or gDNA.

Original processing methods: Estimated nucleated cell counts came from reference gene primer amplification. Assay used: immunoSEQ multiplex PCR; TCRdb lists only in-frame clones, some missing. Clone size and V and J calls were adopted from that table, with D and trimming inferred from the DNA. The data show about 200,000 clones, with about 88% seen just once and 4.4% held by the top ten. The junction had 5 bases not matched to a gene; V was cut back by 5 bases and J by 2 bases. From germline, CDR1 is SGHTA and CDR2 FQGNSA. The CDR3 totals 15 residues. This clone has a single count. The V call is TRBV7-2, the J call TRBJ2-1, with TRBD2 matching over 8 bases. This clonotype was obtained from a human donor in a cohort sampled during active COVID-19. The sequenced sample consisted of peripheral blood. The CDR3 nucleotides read TGTGCCAGCAGCCGTCAGCGGGGGACCTACAATGAGCAGTTCTTC. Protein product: CASSRQRGTYNEQFF.